What follows are 3 T cell receptor beta chains derived from one specimen sequenced in a study of identical twins. Using its own MiXCR run on the 5' RACE reads, TCRdb lists one record per CDR3 protein. The repertoire holds roughly 150,000 distinct CDR3 sequences, with under 4.5% as singletons. What was sequenced was memory T cells sorted from blood. The receptors were sampled from a man younger than 30 in good health.

This clonotype was detected many times. The chain carries TRBV27 and TRBJ1-2; 9 nucleotides line up with TRBD1. From germline, CDR1 is MNHEY and CDR2 SMNVEV (reference sequence). The CDR3 length is 16 residues. V lost 5 bases, J lost 4 bases, and 11 bases stayed unmatched. CDR3 protein: CASSPSYRGQAYGYTF. The DNA for the CDR3 is TGTGCCAGCAGTCCGTCATACAGGGGGCAAGCCTATGGCTACACCTTC.

This clonotype has at least ten counts. The chain has TRBV11-3 and TRBJ2-1; TRBD2 aligns across 9 bases. The CDR3 loop spans 12 amino acids. From germline, CDR1 is SGHNT and CDR2 YENEEA. V was pared by 2 bases and J by 14 bases, with 4 bases of the junction left unmatched. As DNA, the CDR3 is TGTGCCAGCAGCTTAAGGGGGACTAGCAAGTTCTTC. Protein sequence: CASSLRGTSKFF.

This clonotype appeared many times. CDR3 in DNA: TGCAGTGCCTGGGACGTTCGCGTTAATCAGCCCCAGCATTTT. It yields the protein CSAWDVRVNQPQHF. This sequence joins TRBV20-1 and TRBJ1-5, with D perhaps TRBD1 (5 bases). The V gene's germline CDR1 is DFQATT and CDR2 SNEGSKA (reference sequence). Trimming took 6 bases from V and 4 from J, leaving 16 bases between them. The CDR3 sequence is 14 residues long.